These 7 T cell receptor beta chains were sequenced from one sample in a study of blood T cell repertoires in COVID-19. Sequencing used immunoSEQ multiplex PCR; TCRdb keeps in-frame clones, though not all of them. In the table there are about 160,000 clones, 80% to 85% of which are singletons. Material: peripheral blood. These receptors all come from a woman aged 55-70 years with acute or convalescent COVID-19.

The rearrangement uses TRBV14 and TRBJ1-2; D not certain. This CDR3 has 14 residues. V was shortened by 0 bases and J by 6 bases, with 11 bases between the two germline ends. Germline loops: CDR1 SGHDN, CDR2 FVKESK. The CDR3 here is CASSQDLLRNGYTF. The CDR3 coding sequence is TGTGCCAGCAGCCAAGATCTTTTGAGGAATGGCTACACCTTC. Drawing the rest from reference TRBV14 and TRBJ1-2, the complete variable domain is EAGVTQFPSHSVIEKGQTVTLRCDPISGHDNLYWYRRVMGKEIKFLLHFVKESKQDESGMPNNRFLAERTGGTYSTLKVQPAELEDSGVYFCASSQDLLRNGYTFGSGTRLTVV.

The chain combines TRBV7-3 with TRBJ2-2; 7 nucleotides agree with TRBD2. The V and J ends lost 2 bases and 7 bases, in that order; junction bases with no gene match: 1. Looked up from germline, CDR1 is SGHTA and CDR2 is FQGTGA. The CDR3 contains 13 residues. CDR3 coding DNA: TGTGCCAGCAGCTTAGGGGGGGGCGGGGAGCTGTTTTTT. This translates into CASSLGGGGELFF.

This chain joins TRBV27 and TRBJ2-5, with 9 bases that match TRBD1. The trim removed 6 bases at V and 4 bases at J, leaving 12 bases unmatched. Germline assignment: CDR1 MNHEY and CDR2 SMNVEV (reference sequence). CDR3 length: 16 amino acids. The CDR3 is CASSLMRGQGLETQYF. The CDR3 DNA reads TGTGCCAGCAGCCTAATGAGGGGACAGGGTCTAGAGACCCAGTACTTC.

With regard to this clone: The DNA is omitted, as the CDR3 cannot be located on it reliably, and the CDR3 follows TCRdb's listing. CDR3 protein: CASSSSARNTIYF. The V gene is TRBV12-3 or TRBV12-4, the J gene TRBJ1-3. The CDR3 length is 13 residues, termini included.

The chain carries TRBV5-1 and TRBJ2-3; 9 bases agree with TRBD1. V dropped 4 bases and J dropped 2; count of bases not matched to a gene: 5. The CDR3 consists of 15 residues. Germline V gene sequence: CDR1 SGHRS, CDR2 YFSETQ. The CDR3 DNA sequence: TGCGCCAGCAGCCCGGGGGACAGGGACACAGATACGCAGTATTTT. Protein product: CASSPGDRDTDTQYF.

The rearrangement joins TRBV14 to TRBJ2-3, with 13 bases fitting TRBD2. The CDR3 consists of 17 residues. Germline CDR1 is SGHDN and CDR2 is FVKESK. Trimming took 2 bases from V and 3 from J; bases not matched to a gene: 5. In DNA form, the CDR3 reads TGTGCCAGCAGCCAACGTAGGACTAGCGGGGGTACAGATACGCAGTATTTT. Protein sequence: CASSQRRTSGGTDTQYF.

J is TRBJ2-7 and V is TRBV5-1; TRBD1 might be the D (6 bases). Germline V gives CDR1 SGHRS, CDR2 YFSETQ. The V end was cut by 1 base, the J end by 3 bases, with 8 bases between. This CDR3 is 13 amino acids long. CDR3 DNA sequence: TGCGCCAGCAGCTTGCAGGGGCACTACGAGCAGTACTTC. Its translation is CASSLQGHYEQYF.